The 32 T cell receptor beta chains below all came from one sample that was sequenced in a study of shared clonotypes between healthy human individuals. Clones were read by immunoSEQ multiplex PCR, and TCRdb kept only the in-frame ones, dropping some. The table lists about 1,800,000 clones, 85% to 95% of them singletons. In the naive CD8 group, cells lacked CD45RO and were positively selected for CCR7, so terminally differentiated effector memory CD45RA+ cells were left out. Material: naive CD8+ T cells sorted from blood. Receptors originate from a man aged 18 to 29 in good health.

This clone appeared a single time. The sample contains more than one DNA sequence encoding this CDR3. The chain couples TRBV11-3 to TRBJ2-7; 8 bases align to TRBD1. Trimming at V came to 5 bases and at J to 3 bases, leaving 3 bases not matched to a gene. The CDR3 has 13 residues. CDR1 and CDR2 from the germline V gene are SGHNT and YENEEA. Here the CDR3 DNA reads TGTGCCAGCAGCACCGGACAGGGCTACGAGCAGTACTTC. It codes for CASSTGQGYEQYF. The whole variable domain, remainder taken from reference TRBV11-3 and TRBJ2-7, is EAGVVQSPRYKIIEKKQPVAFWCNPISGHNTLYWYLQNLGQGPELLIRYENEEAVDDSQLPKDRFSAERLKGVDSTLKIQPAELGDSAVYLCASSTGQGYEQYFGPGTRLTVT.

Regarding this clone: Other DNA sequences in the same sample also yield this CDR3. The genes are TRBV7-9 and TRBJ1-2; tentatively, D is TRBD1 (5 bases). V was trimmed by 3 bases and J by 1 base, leaving 9 bases between them. Per germline, CDR1 SEHNR and CDR2 FQNEAQ (reference sequence). The CDR3 runs 14 residues. In DNA, the CDR3 is TGTGCCAGCAGCTTTGACAGTAGTAACTATGGCTACACCTTC. Amino acids: CASSFDSSNYGYTF. The full variable domain, its missing parts supplied by reference TRBV7-9 and TRBJ1-2, is DTGVSQNPRHKITKRGQNVTFRCDPISEHNRLYWYRQTLGQGPEFLTYFQNEAQLEKSRLLSDRFSAERPKGSFSTLEIQRTEQGDSAMYLCASSFDSSNYGYTFGSGTRLTVV.

The CDR3 sequence is CASSGPSGGGYNEQFF. For the CDR3, the DNA is TGTGCCAGCAGTGGTCCTAGCGGGGGGGGTTACAATGAGCAGTTCTTC. The rearrangement joins TRBV6-1 to TRBJ2-1; 12 bases fit TRBD2. J gave up 4 bases and V 4 bases, and 5 bases lay outside the gene matches. In germline, CDR1 is MNHNS, CDR2 SASEGT. The CDR3 spans 16 residues.

The chain joins TRBV2 to TRBJ2-7; 15 nucleotides align to TRBD2. From germline, CDR1 is SNHLY and CDR2 FYNNEI. This CDR3 has 14 amino acids. V dropped 6 bases and J dropped 6; count of bases not matched to a gene: 3. The CDR3 sequence: CASRGLAGGTEQYF. CDR3 DNA sequence: TGTGCCAGCAGGGGACTAGCGGGAGGAACCGAGCAGTACTTC. The variable domain in full, completed from reference TRBV2 and TRBJ2-7, reads EPEVTQTPSHQVTQMGQEVILRCVPISNHLYFYWYRQILGQKVEFLVSFYNNEISEKSEIFDDQFSVERPDGSNFTLKIRSTKLEDSAMYFCASRGLAGGTEQYFGPGTRLTVT.

The J gene is TRBJ1-1, the V gene TRBV7-9; D might be TRBD1 (5 bases). This CDR3 contains 15 residues. V lost 3 bases, J lost 1 base, and 12 bases lay in between. From germline, CDR1 is SEHNR and CDR2 FQNEAQ (reference sequence). Here the CDR3 reads CASSFPGRGNTEAFF. The CDR3 bases are TGTGCCAGCAGCTTCCCAGGAAGGGGGAACACTGAAGCTTTCTTT.

V and J are TRBV11-2 and TRBJ1-3; D gene ambiguous. Trimming shortened V by 4 bases and J by 3 bases, and 4 bases separated the two germline ends. The CDR3 is 12 amino acids. Germline V gene data show CDR1 as SGHAT and CDR2 as FQNNGV. CDR3 DNA sequence: TGTGCCAGCAGCTCGGATGGAAACACCATATATTTT. It translates to CASSSDGNTIYF.

This sequence joins TRBV4-2 and TRBJ2-7; tentative D call: TRBD2 (5 bases). The CDR3 loop spans 18 amino acids. The germline V and J ends were trimmed by 0 bases and 7 bases, with 25 bases remaining between them. Per the germline V gene, CDR1 is LGHNA and CDR2 is YNFKEQ. The CDR3 sequence is CASSQEFPPSLGSTEQYF. DNA for the CDR3: TGTGCCAGCAGCCAAGAGTTCCCCCCATCGTTGGGGAGTACTGAGCAGTACTTC.

On this clone itself: Within the sample, other DNA sequences also encode this same CDR3. The V gene is TRBV28, the J gene TRBJ1-1; the D is unclear. V was pared by 3 bases and J by 0 bases, with 5 bases between. Germline CDR1 is MDHEN and CDR2 is SYDVKM. The CDR3 has 13 amino acids. The DNA of the CDR3 is TGTGCCAGCAGTTTTCCTCTGAACACTGAAGCTTTCTTT. Translation gives CASSFPLNTEAFF.

The genes are TRBV27 and TRBJ2-5; D may be TRBD1 (6 bases). The V gene lost 5 bases and the J gene lost 7 bases, with 29 bases spanning the gap. Germline-derived CDR1 and CDR2 are MNHEY and SMNVEV (reference sequence). There are 18 residues in the CDR3. The CDR3: CASSASPPGQTPAGTQYF. CDR3 DNA sequence: TGTGCCAGCAGTGCCTCGCCTCCTGGACAGACTCCTGCTGGGACCCAGTACTTC.

Notes on this clone: This sample also contains other DNA sequences that code for the same CDR3. The chain joins TRBV27 to TRBJ1-1; tentatively, D is TRBD1 (5 bases). The CDR3 is 14 residues long. CDR1 and CDR2 from the germline V gene are MNHEY and SMNVEV (reference sequence). With 6 bases removed from V and 0 bases from J, the gap between germline ends came to 11 bases. CDR3 DNA sequence: TGTGCCAGCAGACCCGGGACGGTGAACACTGAAGCTTTCTTT. It codes for CASRPGTVNTEAFF.

The chain recombines TRBV9 with TRBJ2-7, with D hard to call. CDR1 is SGDLS, CDR2 YYNGEE, per germline. This CDR3 region has 15 residues. V was trimmed by 0 bases and J by 2 bases, leaving 12 bases between them. As DNA, the CDR3 is TGTGCCAGCAGCGTAGGGGCAGCAATCACCTACGAGCAGTACTTC. Protein: CASSVGAAITYEQYF.

The table lists this clone with a count of one. The rearrangement joins TRBV13 to TRBJ1-1; 8 bases match TRBD1. V shed 0 bases and J 5 bases; nucleotides not matched to a gene: 5. Germline CDR1 PRHDT, CDR2 FYEKMQ (reference sequence). The CDR3 sequence is 15 residues long. The CDR3 reads CASSLGVQGDTEAFF. The CDR3 DNA sequence: TGTGCCAGCAGCTTAGGAGTACAGGGGGATACTGAAGCTTTCTTT.

V is TRBV9 and J is TRBJ1-1, with D uncertain. The CDR3 totals 15 residues. Trimming removed 4 bases at V and 0 bases at J, with 13 bases between. The germline gives CDR1 SGDLS, CDR2 YYNGEE. The CDR3 spells CASSPREGLNTEAFF. The DNA for the CDR3 is TGTGCCAGCAGCCCCCGGGAGGGTCTGAACACTGAAGCTTTCTTT.

The chain carries TRBV4-3 and TRBJ2-2; perhaps TRBD1 as D (6 bases). CDR1 and CDR2 (germline): LGHNA, YSLEER. The germline V and J ends were trimmed by 4 bases and 5 bases, with 14 bases remaining between them. There are 15 residues in the CDR3. CDR3 DNA: TGCGCCAGCAGCCCAATGCTCGGGACAACCGGGGAGCTGTTTTTT. This encodes CASSPMLGTTGELFF.

The chain is built from TRBV6-1 and TRBJ1-2, with D possibly TRBD1 on 6 matching bases. CDR1 and CDR2 from the germline V gene are MNHNS and SASEGT. The CDR3 contains 14 residues. Trimming left V 2 bases short and J 5 bases short, with 12 bases between. CDR3 bases: TGTGCCAGCAGTGAACGGGGGCTCTGGTATGGCTACACCTTC. Amino acid sequence: CASSERGLWYGYTF.

The chain links TRBV20-1 to TRBJ2-5; D not certain. This CDR3 comprises 10 residues. The germline CDR1 and CDR2 sequences are DFQATT and SNEGSKA (reference sequence). V dropped 7 bases and J dropped 5 bases, with 8 bases sitting between them. The CDR3 DNA is TGCAGTGGGCAGGCGGAGACCCAGTACTTC. Amino acids: CSGQAETQYF.

The chain joins TRBV7-9 to TRBJ2-2; a weak D match, TRBD1 (6 bases). This CDR3 comprises 15 residues. V was clipped by 5 bases and J by 6 bases, with 16 bases between them. CDR1 SEHNR and CDR2 FQNEAQ come from the germline V gene (reference sequence). The CDR3 loop reads CASSPRETGPGELFF. CDR3 in DNA: TGTGCCAGCAGCCCTCGCGAGACAGGCCCCGGGGAGCTGTTTTTT.

The rearrangement uses TRBV5-4 and TRBJ1-6; TRBD1 might be the D (5 bases). V shed 4 bases and J shed 0 bases, with 11 bases lying between them. CDR3 length equals 16 residues. Germline values: CDR1 SGHNT, CDR2 YYREEE (reference sequence). The CDR3 is CASSEQGSSYNSPLHF. CDR3 nucleotide sequence: TGTGCCAGCAGCGAGCAGGGTAGCTCCTATAATTCACCCCTCCACTTT.

V and J are TRBV7-6 and TRBJ2-5, with unresolved D. Trimming pared 3 bases from V and 2 bases from J, leaving 10 bases between. The CDR3 is 14 residues long. Germline V CDR1 and CDR2: SGHVS, FNYEAQ. The CDR3 spells CASSLGYFQETQYF. CDR3 DNA sequence: TGTGCCAGCAGCTTGGGCTATTTTCAAGAGACCCAGTACTTC.

V is TRBV6-1 and J is TRBJ2-7; D perhaps matches TRBD2 (5 bases). This CDR3 contains 13 residues. CDR1 and CDR2 from the germline V gene are MNHNS and SASEGT. The V end was cut by 2 bases, the J end by 2 bases, with 7 bases between. The CDR3 sequence: CASSEPGTYEQYF. CDR3 nucleotides: TGTGCCAGCAGTGAACCGGGGACCTACGAGCAGTACTTC.

The rearrangement links TRBV13 to TRBJ2-7; TRBD2 matches at 12 bases. Unmatched junction bases numbered 4, after V lost 7 bases and J lost 6 bases. Germline loops: CDR1 PRHDT, CDR2 FYEKMQ (reference sequence). This CDR3 is built from 13 residues. The CDR3 sequence: CASTPSGRVEQYF. The CDR3 nucleotides are TGTGCCAGCACCCCTAGCGGGAGGGTCGAGCAGTACTTC.

V is TRBV6-6 and J is TRBJ2-5; 9 bases are a match to TRBD2. The CDR3 totals 15 residues. Germline V gene data show CDR1 as MNHNY and CDR2 as SVGAGI (reference sequence). Trimming cost V 2 bases and J 4 bases; bases outside gene matches: 5. The CDR3 reads CASSYTLAGAETQYF. CDR3 coding DNA: TGTGCCAGCAGTTACACCTTAGCGGGGGCAGAGACCCAGTACTTC.

The count of this clone is one. The rearrangement uses TRBV27 and TRBJ2-2; 8 nucleotides match TRBD2. CDR3 length: 16 residues. The V gene end was trimmed by 5 bases and the J gene end by 2 bases; junction bases not matched to a gene: 7. The germline CDR1 and CDR2 sequences are MNHEY and SMNVEV (reference sequence). The CDR3 nucleotides read TGTGCCAGCAGTACCCGCGGGGGGTTCAACACCGGGGAGCTGTTTTTT. It codes for CASSTRGGFNTGELFF.

This sequence joins TRBV30 and TRBJ2-1; D may be TRBD2 (5 bases). This CDR3 has 14 residues. Germline CDR1 and CDR2: GTSNPN and SVGIG (reference sequence). CDR3 DNA sequence: TGTGCACGTACGGTAGCGATCTTTGGCGATGAGCAGTTCTTC. As protein: CARTVAIFGDEQFF. Drawing the rest from reference TRBV30 and TRBJ2-1, the complete variable domain is SQTIHQWPATLVQPVGSPLSLECTVEGTSNPNLYWYRQAAGRGLQLLFYSVGIGQISSEVPQNLSASRPQDRQFILSSKKLLLSDSGFYLCARTVAIFGDEQFFGPGTRLTVL.

This clone showed up just once. The gene calls are TRBV4-3 and TRBJ2-7, with D unresolved. CDR1 and CDR2 from the germline V gene are LGHNA and YSLEER. V lost 0 bases to trimming and J lost 2 bases, with 11 bases between them. This CDR3 is built from 15 residues. The CDR3 DNA reads as TGCGCCAGCAGCCAAGACTTGGGATTTGCCTACGAGCAGTACTTC. Translation: CASSQDLGFAYEQYF.

Note on this clone: Other DNA variants within this sample encode the same CDR3. The chain joins TRBV4-1 to TRBJ2-3, with TRBD1 matching over 9 bases. V was pared by 4 bases and J by 2 bases, with 4 bases of the junction left unmatched. The CDR3 extends over 15 amino acids. CDR1 is MGHRA, CDR2 YSYEKL, per germline. In DNA, the CDR3 is TGCGCCAGCAGCCCCCGGGACAGGGCCACAGATACGCAGTATTTT. Translation: CASSPRDRATDTQYF.

Comment on this clone: The same CDR3 can be traced to other DNA sequences in this sample. V is TRBV9 and J is TRBJ1-4; D gene unclear. Germline V gene lookup returns CDR1 SGDLS and CDR2 YYNGEE. This CDR3 region has 12 residues. V shed 3 bases and J shed 6 bases, with 6 bases lying between them. CDR3 residues: CASSATDEKLFF. The CDR3 DNA follows: TGTGCCAGCAGCGCAACGGATGAAAAACTGTTTTTT.

This chain's CDR3 is CASSLSSGVGYEQYF. In nucleotides, the CDR3 is TGTGCCAGCAGTTTATCTTCCGGGGTTGGCTACGAGCAGTACTTC. This chain connects TRBV27 to TRBJ2-7; tentatively, D is TRBD2 (5 bases). V was clipped by 0 bases and J by 3 bases, with 12 bases between them. This CDR3 is built from 15 residues. Germline V gene lookup returns CDR1 MNHEY and CDR2 SMNVEV (reference sequence).

The chain uses TRBV29-1 and TRBJ2-5, with D maybe TRBD2 (6 bases). CDR1 is SQVTM, CDR2 ANQGSEA, per germline. The V end lost 1 base, the J end lost 0 bases, and 12 bases lay between the germline ends. The CDR3 length is 15 residues. Written as DNA, the CDR3 is TGCAGCGTTGAAGGGGAGGAGACAGACCAAGAGACCCAGTACTTC. Its protein product is CSVEGEETDQETQYF.

This clone is a singleton in its sample. In the same sample, other DNA sequences code for this CDR3. The chain is built from TRBV6-5 and TRBJ2-1, with 7 nucleotides matching TRBD1. The CDR3 contains 15 residues. CDR1 is MNHEY, CDR2 SVGAGI, per germline. J lost 3 bases, V lost 0 bases, and 2 bases had no gene match. The DNA for the CDR3 is TGTGCCAGCAGTTACTCGTCAGGGGGCTACAATGAGCAGTTCTTC. It encodes CASSYSSGGYNEQFF.

The V and J genes are TRBV15 and TRBJ2-7; 10 bases are shared with TRBD2. Germline V gene sequence: CDR1 LNHNV, CDR2 YYDKDF (reference sequence). The CDR3 consists of 17 residues. Unmatched junction bases numbered 11, after V lost 4 bases and J lost 2 bases. The CDR3 protein is CATSKGLAERATYEQYF. The DNA for the CDR3 is TGTGCCACCAGCAAAGGACTAGCGGAGCGCGCCACCTACGAGCAGTACTTC.

The chain couples TRBV7-6 to TRBJ1-6; no clear D gene. V was cut by 5 bases and J by 0 bases, with 11 bases left in between. The germline V gene has CDR1 SGHVS and CDR2 FNYEAQ. This CDR3 has 16 amino acids. The DNA for the CDR3 is TGTGCCAGCAGCACCCACCGGGACTCCTATAATTCACCCCTCCACTTT. The encoded protein is CASSTHRDSYNSPLHF.